This T cell receptor (beta chain) is drawn from a study of cytomegalovirus exposure and HLA in healthy donors. Overall study results and limits: According to a subsequent analysis, TCR clusters identified in the first cohort showed a tendency to co-occur across the 120 or so validation repertoires. The study found most TCR sequences rare, yet found some public TCRs in many donors. According to the study, 160 or so TCR beta chains were cytomegalovirus-associated.

Note on this clone: Its antigen is currently unknown.

TCRdb's table, derived via immunoSEQ multiplex PCR, lists solely in-frame clones and lacks some. This table has fewer than 120,000 clones, about nine tenths appearing once. CDR1 is SGHVS, CDR2 FQNEAQ, per germline. Trimming pared 1 base from V and 4 bases from J, leaving 4 bases between. This CDR3 has 12 amino acids. The sequenced sample was PBMCs. The receptor's source is a young woman in good health and CMV-seronegative. The V call is TRBV7-8, the J call TRBJ2-5; D gene unclear. This chain's CDR3 is CASSLVRETQYF. In nucleotides, the CDR3 is TGTGCCAGCAGCTTAGTGCGAGAGACCCAGTACTTC.